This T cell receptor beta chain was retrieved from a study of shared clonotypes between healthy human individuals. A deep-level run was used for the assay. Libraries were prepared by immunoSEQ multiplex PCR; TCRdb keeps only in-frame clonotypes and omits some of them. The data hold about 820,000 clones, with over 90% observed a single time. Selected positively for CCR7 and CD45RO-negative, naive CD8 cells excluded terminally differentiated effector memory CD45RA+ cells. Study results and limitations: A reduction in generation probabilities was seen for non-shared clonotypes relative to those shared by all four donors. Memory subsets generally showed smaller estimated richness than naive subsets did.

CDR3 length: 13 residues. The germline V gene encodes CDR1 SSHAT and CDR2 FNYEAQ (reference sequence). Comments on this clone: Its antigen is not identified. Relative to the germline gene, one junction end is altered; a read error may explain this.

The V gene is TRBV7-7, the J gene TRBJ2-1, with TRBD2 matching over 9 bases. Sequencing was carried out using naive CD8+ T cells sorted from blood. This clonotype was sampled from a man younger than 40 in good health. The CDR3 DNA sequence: TGTGCTAGCAGCTCCGGACTAGCGAATGAGCAGTTCTTC. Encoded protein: CASSSGLANEQFF. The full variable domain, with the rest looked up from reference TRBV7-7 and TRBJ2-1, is GAGVSQSPRYKVTKRGQDVTLRCDPISSHATLYWYQQALGQGPEFLTYFNYEAQPDKSGLPSDRFSAERPEGSISTLTIQRTEQRDSAMYRCASSSGLANEQFFGPGTRLTVL.